The clone carrying this T cell receptor (beta chain) has only a few counts. Its antigen remains unidentified. This entry belongs to a study of response to subunit inactivated influenza vaccine. Study conclusions and caveats: The study's authors posited that every seasonal influenza vaccination enlists few new T cells.

Trimming removed 2 bases from V and 5 bases from J, with 14 bases in between. Germline V gives CDR1 KGHDR, CDR2 SFDVKD. This CDR3 is built from 16 residues. TCRdb reprocessed the RT-PCR reads via MiXCR and lists one record per CDR3 protein. This table holds 430,000 or so distinct CDR3 sequences, approximately 9.9% found once. This receptor was taken from a man aged 45 to 65 who received an inactivated influenza vaccine. V gene TRBV24-1 combines with J gene TRBJ2-2; perhaps TRBD1 as D (5 bases). The sequenced sample was PBMCs from blood, obtained about 6 weeks after vaccination. Here the CDR3 reads CATSDWGGTATGELFF. The CDR3, as DNA: TGTGCCACCAGTGATTGGGGCGGCACAGCGACCGGGGAGCTGTTTTTT.